The 30 T cell receptor beta chains below all came from one sample that was sequenced in a study of T cell responses to AZD1222 COVID-19 vaccine. Method: immunoSEQ multiplex PCR; TCRdb's copy keeps in-frame clones and lacks some. The sample has 250,000 to 300,000 clones; roughly 93% are singletons. The specimen was peripheral blood, collected 28 days after the second AZD1222 dose. The receptors shown here come from an adult who received the AZD1222 COVID-19 vaccine.

This chain joins TRBV3-1 (or the pseudogene TRBV3-2) and TRBJ2-7; 9 nucleotides align to TRBD2. This CDR3 has 16 residues. Germline V lookup: CDR1 LGHDT, CDR2 YNNKEL (reference sequence). V shed 4 bases and J 5 bases; nucleotides not matched to a gene: 12. CDR3 residues: CASSPEREALRDEQYF. CDR3 in DNA: TGTGCCAGCAGCCCCGAGCGGGAGGCCCTTAGGGACGAGCAGTACTTC.

The gene calls are TRBV19 and TRBJ1-4, with TRBD1 as a possible D gene (6 bases). The CDR3 is 14 amino acids. From germline, CDR1 is LNHDA and CDR2 SQIVND (reference sequence). V gave up 5 bases and J gave up 8 bases, with 15 bases separating them. In DNA form, the CDR3 reads TGTGCCAGTAGTGTCCGGACAGTTGGAGAAAAACTGTTTTTT. This translates into CASSVRTVGEKLFF.

The chain employs TRBV7-7 and TRBJ2-6; D gene unclear. Trimming took 5 bases from V and 0 from J, leaving 11 bases between them. This CDR3 spans 16 amino acids. The germline CDR1 and CDR2 sequences are SSHAT and FNYEAQ (reference sequence). CDR3 DNA: TGTGCCAGCAGCCCTGGACGGTACTCTGGGGCCAACGTCCTGACTTTC. Its protein is CASSPGRYSGANVLTF.

The chain recombines TRBV27 with TRBJ2-7; D gene uncertain. The CDR3 is made up of 14 amino acids. CDR1 and CDR2 (germline): MNHEY, SMNVEV (reference sequence). V dropped 6 bases and J dropped 4 bases, with 16 bases sitting between them. CDR3 sequence (DNA): TGTGCCAGCAGCCGCCCGGGTGAGCTGTACGAGCAGTACTTC. Its protein product is CASSRPGELYEQYF.

The CDR3 DNA follows: TGTGCCAGCAGCCAGGGACGATTCAATGAGCAGTTCTTC. The encoded protein is CASSQGRFNEQFF. The chain has TRBV3-1 (or the pseudogene TRBV3-2) and TRBJ2-1; TRBD1 or TRBD2 may be the D gene (5 bases each). This CDR3 is built from 13 residues. V lost 3 bases and J lost 6, with 9 bases in between. CDR1 LGHDT and CDR2 YNNKEL come from the germline V gene (reference sequence).

The chain recombines TRBV7-2 with TRBJ1-5, with 8 nucleotides matching TRBD1. The CDR3 covers 15 residues. J gave up 4 bases and V 1 base, and 3 bases lay outside the gene matches. In germline, CDR1 is SGHTA, CDR2 FQGNSA. The CDR3 DNA follows: TGTGCCAGCAGCTTAGTCGGGACAGGAAATCAGCCCCAGCATTTT. It translates to CASSLVGTGNQPQHF.

The chain has TRBV12-5 and TRBJ1-1, with D unresolved. The germline gives CDR1 LGHNT, CDR2 FRNRAP. V was pared by 6 bases and J by 5 bases, with 13 bases between. The CDR3 consists of 13 residues. CDR3 sequence (DNA): TGTGCTAGTGGGACGGGCTGGGGAACTGAAGCTTTCTTT. Translating it yields CASGTGWGTEAFF.

The chain uses TRBV5-1 and TRBJ2-5, with TRBD2 identical over 8 bases. Trimming at V came to 3 bases and at J to 0 bases, leaving 7 bases not matched to a gene. The CDR3 has 16 residues. CDR1 and CDR2 (germline): SGHRS, YFSETQ. CDR3 sequence reads: CASSSRGGGYQETQYF. The CDR3 DNA reads as TGCGCCAGCAGCTCCCGGGGCGGGGGGTACCAAGAGACCCAGTACTTC.

The rearrangement joins TRBV2 to TRBJ1-1, with D uncertain. The CDR3 runs 13 residues. V lost 5 bases to trimming and J lost 2 bases, with 9 bases between them. CDR1 SNHLY and CDR2 FYNNEI come from the germline V gene. CDR3 loop: CASSMGGNTEAFF. CDR3 bases: TGTGCCAGCAGTATGGGCGGAAACACTGAAGCTTTCTTT.

V usage is TRBV27 and J usage is TRBJ1-1; D is uncertain. The CDR3 has 14 residues. V lost 0 bases and J 1 base, leaving 6 bases between the germline ends. Germline V lookup: CDR1 MNHEY, CDR2 SMNVEV (reference sequence). CDR3 nucleotides: TGTGCCAGCAGTTTATCGGCCGGGAACACTGAAGCTTTCTTT. Its translation: CASSLSAGNTEAFF.

This chain connects TRBV28 to TRBJ2-7; 14 bases are a match to TRBD2. The ends lost 0 bases at V and 7 bases at J; junction bases unmatched: 5. Per germline, CDR1 MDHEN and CDR2 SYDVKM. The CDR3 is 16 amino acids. The CDR3 DNA is TGTGCCAGCAGTTTATGGGGACTAGCGGGAGCGGGAGAGCAGTACTTC. This translates into CASSLWGLAGAGEQYF.

The genes are TRBV28 and TRBJ1-5; D may be TRBD1 (5 bases). V was clipped by 3 bases and J by 6 bases, with 15 bases between them. Germline V gene sequence: CDR1 MDHEN, CDR2 SYDVKM. The length of the CDR3 is 15 residues. The CDR3: CASSFTEGMVQPQHF. CDR3 nucleotide sequence: TGTGCCAGCAGTTTCACGGAGGGGATGGTTCAGCCCCAGCATTTT.

This chain uses TRBV18 with TRBJ2-1, with 12 nucleotides matching TRBD2. V lost 6 bases and J lost 6; bases outside the gene matches: 6. CDR1 KGHSH and CDR2 LQKENI come from the germline V gene. The length of the CDR3 is 15 residues. CDR3: CASSPGTSGPNEQFF. In DNA form, the CDR3 reads TGTGCCAGCTCTCCCGGGACTAGCGGGCCCAATGAGCAGTTCTTC.

J is TRBJ2-2 and V is TRBV6-2 or TRBV6-3; 8 nucleotides align to TRBD2. This CDR3 is built from 16 residues. The trim removed 6 bases at V and 7 bases at J, leaving 13 bases unmatched. Germline V lookup: CDR1 MNHEY, CDR2 SVGEGT. The CDR3 region has the DNA TGTGCCAGCAGACCTGCGGGGCGGGAGGTGATCGGGGAGCTGTTTTTT. Its protein is CASRPAGREVIGELFF.

The V and J genes are TRBV5-6 and TRBJ1-4, with D tentatively TRBD2 (5 bases). Near its end, the DNA agrees better with TRBJ2-2, so the J call may be wrong. Germline V CDR1 and CDR2: SGHDT, YYEEEE. The CDR3 runs 12 residues. CDR3 coding DNA: TGTGCCAGCAGCTTGGCGGGAGGGGAGCTGTTTTTT. Translating it yields CASSLAGGELFF.

The chain carries TRBV10-3 and TRBJ1-1; 9 bases line up with TRBD1. The CDR3 has 14 amino acids. From germline, CDR1 is ENHRY and CDR2 SYGVKD. The V gene end was trimmed by 1 base and the J gene end by 10 bases; junction bases not matched to a gene: 7. CDR3 protein: CAISELTGGVGAFF. As DNA, the CDR3 is TGTGCCATCAGTGAGTTGACAGGGGGAGTGGGAGCTTTCTTT.

This sequence joins TRBV5-1 and TRBJ1-2; weak D call: TRBD1 (5 bases). Germline loops: CDR1 SGHRS, CDR2 YFSETQ. Trimming shortened V by 0 bases and J by 4 bases, and 13 bases separated the two germline ends. The CDR3 spans 15 residues. As DNA, the CDR3 is TGCGCCAGCAGCTTGGAGGCGGGGCCGGCCTATGGCTACACCTTC. Its protein product is CASSLEAGPAYGYTF.

This chain joins TRBV11-3 and TRBJ2-7; 8 bases match TRBD1. This CDR3 is 15 amino acids long. V lost 1 base, J lost 2 bases, and 4 bases stayed unmatched. The germline CDR1 and CDR2 sequences are SGHNT and YENEEA. CDR3 amino acids: CASSLAGQGPYEQYF. In DNA form, the CDR3 reads TGTGCCAGCAGCTTAGCCGGACAGGGTCCCTACGAGCAGTACTTC.

This chain joins TRBV28 and TRBJ2-7; 7 bases agree with TRBD1. This CDR3 has 11 amino acids. The V gene end was trimmed by 6 bases and the J gene end by 13 bases; junction bases not matched to a gene: 9. Germline assignment: CDR1 MDHEN and CDR2 SYDVKM. CDR3 in amino acids: CASSQGQHTYF. The CDR3 DNA is TGTGCCAGCAGCCAGGGACAGCATACTTACTTC.

In its sample, this clone was seen a few times. The chain combines TRBV7-7 with TRBJ2-2, with 9 bases fitting TRBD1. The CDR3 totals 15 residues. Germline-derived CDR1 and CDR2 are SSHAT and FNYEAQ (reference sequence). Unmatched junction bases numbered 7, after V lost 8 bases and J lost 3 bases. The CDR3 spells CASGPGTGYTGELFF. The CDR3 coding sequence is TGTGCCAGCGGGCCTGGGACAGGGTACACCGGGGAGCTGTTTTTT.

The J gene is TRBJ1-2, the V gene TRBV4-2; D is uncertain. The germline V gene has CDR1 LGHNA and CDR2 YNFKEQ. Trimming removed 1 base at V and 8 bases at J, with 8 bases between. The CDR3 runs 12 residues. CDR3 sequence: CASSQARLGYTF. The DNA for the CDR3 is TGTGCCAGCAGCCAAGCTCGGCTGGGCTACACCTTC.

This sequence joins TRBV9 and TRBJ1-3, with D possibly being TRBD1 (6 bases). Trimming left V 4 bases short and J 6 bases short, with 17 bases between. The germline CDR1 and CDR2 sequences are SGDLS and YYNGEE. The CDR3 totals 15 residues. As DNA, the CDR3 is TGTGCCAGCAGCCCAACAGGGTTTTTGGAAAACACCATATATTTT. Translation gives CASSPTGFLENTIYF.

J is TRBJ2-1 and V is TRBV6-5; TRBD2 matches 12 bases. The germline V gene has CDR1 MNHEY and CDR2 SVGAGI. The V gene end was trimmed by 6 bases and the J gene end by 7 bases; junction bases not matched to a gene: 1. The CDR3 is 13 residues long. CDR3 nucleotide sequence: TGTGCCAGCAGGACTAGCGGGAGAAATGAGCAGTTCTTC. Amino acids: CASRTSGRNEQFF.

This clone was seen just once. V and J are TRBV20-1 and TRBJ1-2; no reliable D call. Trimming left V 3 bases short and J 8 bases short, with 10 bases between. This CDR3 has 11 amino acids. The germline V gene has CDR1 DFQATT and CDR2 SNEGSKA (reference sequence). The CDR3 DNA reads as TGCAGTGCTAGTTCGTTCCTCGGCTACACCTTC. Amino acids: CSASSFLGYTF.

This clone occurred once. Its ends do not fully match the called genes, so a read error is possible. The V call is TRBV11-2, the J call TRBJ2-7, with D possibly being TRBD2 (7 bases). CDR3 size: 13 residues. CDR1 and CDR2 from the germline V gene are SGHAT and FQNNGV. The CDR3 coding sequence is TGTGCCAGCAGCTTAGAGGGCGGGGGCCCGGGATATTTC. Translating it yields CASSLEGGGPGYF.

This rearrangement joins TRBV5-6 to TRBJ2-2; D is unresolved. V lost 1 base and J 2 bases, leaving 3 bases between the germline ends. Germline CDR1 and CDR2: SGHDT and YYEEEE. This CDR3 has 13 amino acids. The CDR3, as DNA: TGTGCCAGCAGCTTGCTCAACACCGGGGAGCTGTTTTTT. It codes for CASSLLNTGELFF.

V and J are TRBV28 and TRBJ2-7; 7 bases map to TRBD2. V shed 10 bases, J shed 3 bases, and the junction held 12 bases outside the gene matches. Germline V CDR1 and CDR2: MDHEN, SYDVKM. The length of the CDR3 is 14 residues. CDR3 sequence reads: CATLSRGSVYEQYF. CDR3 DNA: TGTGCCACCTTGTCTCGCGGGAGTGTCTACGAGCAGTACTTC.

The chain joins TRBV5-4 to TRBJ2-2, with 7 bases lining up with TRBD2. CDR1 is SGHNT, CDR2 YYREEE, per germline (reference sequence). The junction had 10 bases not matched to a gene; V was cut back by 4 bases and J by 4 bases. The CDR3 covers 16 residues. The CDR3 sequence: CASSVVGGRTTGELFF. In DNA form, the CDR3 reads TGTGCCAGCAGCGTAGTGGGCGGGAGAACCACCGGGGAGCTGTTTTTT.

The V call is TRBV19, the J call TRBJ1-5; D possibly corresponds to TRBD1 (5 bases). V was pared by 5 bases and J by 4 bases, with 9 bases between. The CDR3 loop spans 13 amino acids. The V gene's germline CDR1 is LNHDA and CDR2 SQIVND (reference sequence). CDR3 in DNA: TGTGCCAGTAGTGGGGGTACGAATCAGCCCCAGCATTTT. This gives the protein CASSGGTNQPQHF.

The rearrangement links TRBV19 to TRBJ2-7, with no clear D. Germline V gene data show CDR1 as LNHDA and CDR2 as SQIVND (reference sequence). The CDR3 loop spans 13 amino acids. The V end lost 1 base, the J end lost 6 bases, and 10 bases lay between the germline ends. The CDR3 here is CASSIAQNGEQYF. In DNA, the CDR3 is TGTGCCAGTAGTATAGCTCAAAACGGCGAGCAGTACTTC. The full variable domain, completed using reference TRBV19 and TRBJ2-7, is DGGITQSPKYLFRKEGQNVTLSCEQNLNHDAMYWYRQDPGQGLRLIYYSQIVNDFQKGDIAEGYSVSREKKESFPLTVTSAQKNPTAFYLCASSIAQNGEQYFGPGTRLTVT.